A single sample is the source of the 11 T cell receptor beta chains below, sequenced in a study of blood T cell repertoires in COVID-19. Assay used: immunoSEQ multiplex PCR; TCRdb lists only in-frame clones, some missing. The table has roughly 200,000 clones, approximately 87% seen once; the top ten hold over 15%. The source material was peripheral blood. The receptors stem from a person aged 70 to 85 with COVID-19, enrolled during active disease.

This clone was counted once. The chain is built from TRBV6-6 and TRBJ1-1; D is ambiguous. Trimming pared 3 bases from V and 5 bases from J, leaving 10 bases between. CDR1 and CDR2 (germline): MNHNY, SVGAGI (reference sequence). The CDR3 is made up of 13 amino acids. DNA for the CDR3: TGTGCCAGCAGTTATGGGGAGTATACTGAAGCTTTCTTT. It is translated as CASSYGEYTEAFF.

This clone was recorded only once. The sample contains more than one DNA sequence encoding this CDR3. The J gene is TRBJ2-1, the V gene TRBV28, with D possibly matching TRBD2 (6 bases). Trimming left V 5 bases short and J 0 bases short, with 8 bases between. Per the germline V gene, CDR1 is MDHEN and CDR2 is SYDVKM. This CDR3 is 14 amino acids long. The CDR3 is CASSGGSSYNEQFF. The DNA for the CDR3 is TGTGCCAGCAGTGGAGGGTCCTCCTACAATGAGCAGTTCTTC.

The CDR3 spells CASSQLAGAAGEQFF. The CDR3 nucleotides read TGTGCCAGCAGCCAACTAGCGGGAGCCGCGGGTGAGCAGTTCTTC. V and J are TRBV3-1 (or the pseudogene TRBV3-2) and TRBJ2-1, with 10 bases identical to TRBD2. Losses at the gene ends were 2 bases for V and 9 bases for J; bases not matched to a gene: 7. The CDR3 runs to 15 residues. Germline CDR1 reads LGHDT; CDR2 reads YNNKEL (reference sequence).

The V and J genes are TRBV9 and TRBJ1-3; 7 nucleotides align to TRBD1. V gave up 4 bases and J gave up 4 bases; unmatched junction bases: 5. The CDR3 sequence is 14 residues long. CDR1 and CDR2 (germline): SGDLS, YYNGEE. The CDR3 here is CASSTMTGGNTIYF. CDR3 bases: TGTGCCAGCAGCACGATGACAGGGGGAAACACCATATATTTT.

CDR3 sequence: CAGIRDTLYGYTF. CDR3 DNA: TGTGCCGGAATCCGGGACACCCTCTATGGCTACACCTTC. V is TRBV24-1 and J is TRBJ1-2; D is perhaps TRBD1 (6 bases). CDR1 KGHDR and CDR2 SFDVKD come from the germline V gene. The CDR3 contains 13 residues. The V gene lost 12 bases and the J gene lost 4 bases, with 17 bases spanning the gap.

The chain has TRBV5-1 and TRBJ2-2; D is unclear. The germline V gene encodes CDR1 SGHRS and CDR2 YFSETQ. Trimming stripped 0 bases from V and 7 bases from J, with 10 bases between. CDR3 size: 14 residues. The CDR3 DNA sequence: TGCGCCAGCAGCTTGGGCCTAGAAGGCGGGGAGCTGTTTTTT. As protein: CASSLGLEGGELFF.

V usage is TRBV18 and J usage is TRBJ1-5; TRBD1 might be the D (5 bases). V was trimmed by 3 bases and J by 4 bases, leaving 13 bases between them. The length of the CDR3 is 15 residues. From germline, CDR1 is KGHSH and CDR2 LQKENI. CDR3 nucleotides: TGTGCCAGCTCACCCAACGGGGGGTCAAATCAGCCCCAGCATTTT. As protein: CASSPNGGSNQPQHF. The full variable domain, completed using reference TRBV18 and TRBJ1-5, is NAGVMQNPRHLVRRRGQEARLRCSPMKGHSHVYWYRQLPEEGLKFMVYLQKENIIDESGMPKERFSAEFPKEGPSILRIQQVVRGDSAAYFCASSPNGGSNQPQHFGDGTRLSIL.

This clone is a singleton in its sample. The chain recombines TRBV28 with TRBJ1-5, with a weak D call TRBD1 (6 bases). The germline V and J ends were trimmed by 5 bases and 7 bases, with 21 bases remaining between them. Germline V lookup: CDR1 MDHEN, CDR2 SYDVKM. This CDR3 region has 16 residues. As DNA, the CDR3 is TGTGCCAGCAGTCGAACCGGGACACCCGAGGGGCAGCCCCAGCATTTT. Translation gives CASSRTGTPEGQPQHF.

The chain employs TRBV4-3 and TRBJ2-5; no reliable D call. The germline V gene has CDR1 LGHNA and CDR2 YSLEER. The V gene lost 4 bases and the J gene lost 1 base, with 13 bases spanning the gap. The CDR3 sequence is 15 residues long. The CDR3 reads CASSRRINLQETQYF. DNA of the CDR3: TGCGCCAGCAGCCGGAGAATAAATCTCCAAGAGACCCAGTACTTC.

The chain is built from TRBV5-4 and TRBJ2-5; D is perhaps TRBD1 (6 bases). This CDR3 is built from 14 residues. In germline, CDR1 is SGHNT, CDR2 YYREEE (reference sequence). Trimming took 2 bases from V and 2 from J, leaving 10 bases between them. The CDR3 loop reads CASSLTGNQETQYF. As DNA, the CDR3 is TGTGCCAGCAGCTTAACAGGGAATCAAGAGACCCAGTACTTC.

V is TRBV19 and J is TRBJ1-5, with D hard to call. The CDR3 consists of 13 residues. V lost 7 bases and J 5 bases, leaving 12 bases between the germline ends. The germline gives CDR1 LNHDA, CDR2 SQIVND (reference sequence). The CDR3 sequence: CASTGWGYQPQHF. The DNA for the CDR3 is TGTGCCAGTACGGGGTGGGGATATCAGCCCCAGCATTTT.